A selection of T cell receptor beta chains follows, all from one sample in a study of blood T cell repertoires in COVID-19. Clones were read by immunoSEQ multiplex PCR, and TCRdb kept only the in-frame ones, dropping some. Of around 40,000 clones listed, approximately 81% are singletons. The specimen was peripheral blood. Receptor source: a human donor in a cohort sampled during active COVID-19. The CDR3 runs from the conserved cysteine through the conserved F or W. Each record gives: J gene, D gene, V gene, clone size, CDR3 DNA, CDR3 protein. D genes are given only for firm matches. Where a row states a size, it is once, few, many or the class of an expanded clone; other rows omit it.

j_call: TRBJ2-3
d_call: TRBD2
v_call: TRBV19
clone_size: NA
cdr3_nt: TGTGCCAGTAGTAGCCGCGGGGGAGATACGCAGTATTTT
cdr3_aa: CASSSRGGDTQYF

j_call: TRBJ2-7
d_call: NA
v_call: TRBV2
clone_size: once
cdr3_nt: TGTGCCAGCAGTGGTCGGCAGGGGTACGAGCAGTACTTC
cdr3_aa: CASSGRQGYEQYF

j_call: TRBJ1-5
d_call: NA
v_call: TRBV13
clone_size: few
cdr3_nt: TGTGCCAGCAGCTTAGGGACAGATCAGCCCCAGCATTTT
cdr3_aa: CASSLGTDQPQHF

j_call: TRBJ1-1
d_call: NA
v_call: TRBV2
clone_size: NA
cdr3_nt: TGTGCCAGCAGTGAAAGGGGCCACCCAGCTTTCTTT
cdr3_aa: CASSERGHPAFF

j_call: TRBJ1-2
d_call: NA
v_call: TRBV6-6
clone_size: NA
cdr3_nt: TGTGCCAGCAGTTGGAACAGGGAATATGGCTACACCTTC
cdr3_aa: CASSWNREYGYTF

j_call: TRBJ2-2
d_call: NA
v_call: TRBV7-7
clone_size: NA
cdr3_nt: TGTGCCAGCAGCTCCTCCGGGCTAGGGGCCGGGGAGCTGTTTTTT
cdr3_aa: CASSSSGLGAGELFF

j_call: TRBJ2-2
d_call: NA
v_call: TRBV29-1
clone_size: NA
cdr3_nt: TGCAGCGCCACTTCTGGTCGGGGAAACACCGGGGAGCTGTTTTTT
cdr3_aa: CSATSGRGNTGELFF

j_call: TRBJ2-7
d_call: TRBD2
v_call: TRBV5-6
clone_size: NA
cdr3_nt: TGTGCCAGCAGCTTGTGGGAGGGATACGAGCAGTACTTC
cdr3_aa: CASSLWEGYEQYF

j_call: TRBJ1-5
d_call: TRBD1
v_call: TRBV4-1
clone_size: NA
cdr3_nt: TGCGCCAGCAGCCAAACCCAGAGACAGGGTGGCGGACAGCCCCAGCATTTT
cdr3_aa: CASSQTQRQGGGQPQHF

j_call: TRBJ2-1
d_call: NA
v_call: TRBV7-9
clone_size: few
cdr3_nt: TGTGCCAGCAGCTTAGGGGGGGGCTCGAATGAGCAGTTCTTC
cdr3_aa: CASSLGGGSNEQFF

j_call: TRBJ1-2
d_call: NA
v_call: TRBV5-5
clone_size: NA
cdr3_nt: TGTGCCAGCAGCAGCCAGCCCGGGGGGGACTATGGCTACACCTTC
cdr3_aa: CASSSQPGGDYGYTF

j_call: TRBJ1-1
d_call: NA
v_call: TRBV12-5
clone_size: NA
cdr3_nt: TGTGCTAGTGGCCTGACAGCGAAAGCTTTCTTT
cdr3_aa: CASGLTAKAFF

j_call: TRBJ1-1
d_call: NA
v_call: TRBV27
clone_size: few
cdr3_nt: TGTGCCAGCAGTTTTGGGGGGGGCGGAGCTTTCTTT
cdr3_aa: CASSFGGGGAFF

j_call: TRBJ2-3
d_call: TRBD2
v_call: TRBV5-1
clone_size: few
cdr3_nt: TGCGCCAGCAGTTCCACTAGCGGGGGGAACCCCACAGATACGCAGTATTTT
cdr3_aa: CASSSTSGGNPTDTQYF

j_call: TRBJ1-1
d_call: NA
v_call: TRBV29-1
clone_size: NA
cdr3_nt: TGCAGCGCTGCGCGGGACGGGAACACTGAAGCTTTCTTT
cdr3_aa: CSAARDGNTEAFF

j_call: TRBJ1-6
d_call: TRBD1
v_call: TRBV4-1
clone_size: few
cdr3_nt: TGCGCCAGCAGCTACAGGGGCTCCGATTCACCCCTCCACTTT
cdr3_aa: CASSYRGSDSPLHF

j_call: TRBJ2-3
d_call: NA
v_call: TRBV5-1
clone_size: NA
cdr3_nt: TGCGCCAGCAGCCCAAACATCCGGACCCGGCGGGCCCCAGATACGCAGTATTTT
cdr3_aa: CASSPNIRTRRAPDTQYF

j_call: TRBJ2-3
d_call: NA
v_call: TRBV5-4
clone_size: NA
cdr3_nt: TGTGCCAGCACGATGGACAGATTCACAGATACGCAGTATTTT
cdr3_aa: CASTMDRFTDTQYF

j_call: TRBJ1-4
d_call: NA
v_call: TRBV21-1
clone_size: once
cdr3_nt: TGTGCCAGTAAGAGACAGGGTGAGGATGAAAAACTGTTTTTT
cdr3_aa: CASKRQGEDEKLFF

j_call: TRBJ1-1
d_call: NA
v_call: TRBV6-2/TRBV6-3
clone_size: once
cdr3_nt: TGTGCCAGCAGTTACCCGAGACAGCTGAACACTGAAGCTTTCTTT
cdr3_aa: CASSYPRQLNTEAFF

j_call: TRBJ1-4
d_call: TRBD1
v_call: TRBV2
clone_size: NA
cdr3_nt: TGTGCCAGTTGGACAGGGGGCCGCGAAAAACTGTTTTTT
cdr3_aa: CASWTGGREKLFF

j_call: TRBJ2-7
d_call: TRBD2
v_call: TRBV5-1
clone_size: NA
cdr3_nt: TGCGCCAGCACCCCATCGGGGGGACCCTACGAGCAGTACTTC
cdr3_aa: CASTPSGGPYEQYF

j_call: TRBJ1-1
d_call: TRBD1
v_call: TRBV18
clone_size: NA
cdr3_nt: TGTGCCAGCTCACAGGACAGGGATGGCACTGAAGCTTTCTTT
cdr3_aa: CASSQDRDGTEAFF

j_call: TRBJ2-3
d_call: NA
v_call: TRBV18
clone_size: NA
cdr3_nt: TGTGCCAGCTCACCACTTTCAGCGGCTAGCACAGATACGCAGTATTTT
cdr3_aa: CASSPLSAASTDTQYF

j_call: TRBJ1-5
d_call: NA
v_call: TRBV7-8
clone_size: NA
cdr3_nt: TGTGCCAGCAGCTCCGGAGGGGCCCATCATCAGCCCCAGCATTTT
cdr3_aa: CASSSGGAHHQPQHF

j_call: TRBJ1-5
d_call: TRBD1
v_call: TRBV19
clone_size: NA
cdr3_nt: TGTGCCAGTAGCAGGACAGGGGACCTCAATCAGCCCCAGCATTTT
cdr3_aa: CASSRTGDLNQPQHF

j_call: TRBJ1-3
d_call: NA
v_call: TRBV24-1
clone_size: NA
cdr3_nt: TGTGCCACCAGTGATATGGGGCGGCAGGGGATGTCTGGAAACACCATATATTTT
cdr3_aa: CATSDMGRQGMSGNTIYF

j_call: TRBJ2-7
d_call: TRBD1
v_call: TRBV19
clone_size: few
cdr3_nt: TGTGCCAGTAGTATGTCAGGGGGCGGTGTGTACGAGCAGTACTTC
cdr3_aa: CASSMSGGGVYEQYF

j_call: TRBJ1-1
d_call: NA
v_call: TRBV24-1
clone_size: NA
cdr3_nt: TGTGCCATCCACCGGGAGAACACTGAAGCTTTCTTT
cdr3_aa: CAIHRENTEAFF

j_call: TRBJ1-2
d_call: TRBD1
v_call: TRBV2
clone_size: few
cdr3_nt: TGTGCCAGCATGGACAGGAACTATGGCTACACCTTC
cdr3_aa: CASMDRNYGYTF

j_call: TRBJ1-4
d_call: NA
v_call: TRBV3-1/TRBV3-2
clone_size: NA
cdr3_nt: TGTGCCAGCAGCCAAGGCCCCCTCGGGACTTCTAGGCCGAATGAAAAACTGTTTTTT
cdr3_aa: CASSQGPLGTSRPNEKLFF

j_call: TRBJ1-4
d_call: NA
v_call: TRBV19
clone_size: NA
cdr3_nt: TGTGCCAGTAGTATAGAGGACGGGGGTCGAGTTGAAAAACTGTTTTTT
cdr3_aa: CASSIEDGGRVEKLFF

j_call: TRBJ2-3
d_call: NA
v_call: TRBV9
clone_size: NA
cdr3_nt: TGTGCCAGCAGTCCCGGTTTCGGGGACACAGATACGCAGTATTTT
cdr3_aa: CASSPGFGDTDTQYF